This T cell receptor (beta chain) was sequenced during a study of blood T cell repertoires in COVID-19. Study summary: From T cells, B-cell-depleted T cells, or PBMCs came the material, which was cDNA or gDNA.

V gave up 6 bases and J gave up 8 bases; unmatched junction bases: 7. This CDR3 contains 13 residues. CDR1 MNHEY and CDR2 SVGAGI come from the germline V gene. Data came from immunoSEQ multiplex PCR; TCRdb stores just in-frame clones and leaves some out. Of about 260,000 clones in the sample, approximately 92% were seen once. This chain uses TRBV6-5 with TRBJ1-3, with TRBD1 identical over 7 bases. Sequenced material: peripheral blood. The clonotype comes from a person in their late teens or twenties with COVID-19, enrolled during active disease. This chain's CDR3 is CASRQGIIDTIYF. Written as DNA, the CDR3 is TGTGCCAGCAGACAGGGGATTATAGACACCATATATTTT.